The T cell receptor (beta chain) described here comes from a study of early T cells in non-severe SARS-CoV-2 infection. Study details: Unsorted whole-blood RNA was sequenced in bulk, leaving chains unpaired.

Germline V gene data show CDR1 as SGHAT and CDR2 as FQDESV (reference sequence). This CDR3 is 17 amino acids long. The V segment lost 5 bases and the J segment 3 bases; nucleotides outside the gene matches: 11. From the 5' RACE reads, TCRdb called clonotypes with MiXCR, one entry per CDR3 protein. Among tens of thousands of distinct CDR3 sequences, over 5% were seen once, and the ten largest hold just over 4.5%. This clonotype was counted at least ten times. The TCR originated in an adult who was a healthcare worker with PCR-confirmed SARS-CoV-2 infection or an uninfected control (not recorded which). Source material: whole blood. V usage is TRBV11-1 and J usage is TRBJ2-2; 8 nucleotides match TRBD2. The CDR3 DNA reads TGTGCCAGCAGCCAGAGGTTGATCGGGAGGGACACCGGGGAGCTGTTTTTT. This gives the protein CASSQRLIGRDTGELFF.